The T cell receptor (beta chain) described here comes from a study of T cell clones after liver transplantation. The CDR3 is made up of 15 amino acids. V trimming: 2 bases; J trimming: 7 bases; junction bases outside the gene matches: 4. The germline V gene has CDR1 SGHTA and CDR2 FQGNSA. TCRdb keeps only in-frame clones here, not all; method: immunoSEQ multiplex PCR. The sample carries more than 95,000 clones, roughly four fifths recorded once. This sample comprised CD4+ T cells from blood, obtained approximately 4 years after liver transplant. The chain uses TRBV7-2 and TRBJ2-3; 12 bases agree with TRBD2. The origin of this receptor is a human patient who received a liver transplant. The graft donor may account for some of the T cells. This CDR3 reads CASSLRLAGVNTQYF. CDR3 DNA sequence: TGTGCCAGCAGCTTACGACTAGCGGGGGTTAATACGCAGTATTTT.